This is a list of T cell receptor beta chains from one sample in a study of cytomegalovirus exposure and HLA in healthy donors. TCRdb's table, derived via immunoSEQ multiplex PCR, lists solely in-frame clones and lacks some. The sample records about 70,000 clones, roughly 89% being singletons. The sequenced sample was PBMCs. These receptors all stem from a woman between 25 and 40 years old in good health and CMV-seronegative. CDR3s include the opening cysteine and the closing phenylalanine or tryptophan. Each record gives: D gene, V gene, clone size, J gene, CDR3 protein, CDR3 DNA. The D gene is left open where the match is weak. The size of a clone is reported for some rows only, either as once, few or many, or as a class for expanded clones.

d_call: TRBD1; v_call: TRBV9; clone_size: .; j_call: TRBJ2-7; cdr3_aa: CASSQGQGSYEQYF; cdr3_nt: TGTGCCAGCAGCCAGGGACAGGGCTCCTACGAGCAGTACTTC
d_call: TRBD2; v_call: TRBV9; clone_size: .; j_call: TRBJ2-5; cdr3_aa: CASSVGLAGIRETQYF; cdr3_nt: TGTGCCAGCAGCGTAGGTCTAGCGGGGATTCGAGAGACCCAGTACTTC
d_call: .; v_call: TRBV5-1; clone_size: .; j_call: TRBJ1-3; cdr3_aa: CASRKDSFSGNTIYF; cdr3_nt: TGCGCCAGCAGGAAGGACAGTTTCTCTGGAAACACCATATATTTT
d_call: TRBD1; v_call: TRBV5-1; clone_size: .; j_call: TRBJ2-7; cdr3_aa: CASSLVAGQGTYEQYF; cdr3_nt: TGCGCCAGCAGCTTGGTCGCGGGACAGGGAACCTACGAGCAGTACTTC
d_call: .; v_call: TRBV27; clone_size: .; j_call: TRBJ2-7; cdr3_aa: CASRRTLSYEQYF; cdr3_nt: TGTGCCAGCAGACGGACTCTCTCCTACGAGCAGTACTTC
d_call: TRBD2; v_call: TRBV6-1; clone_size: .; j_call: TRBJ2-7; cdr3_aa: CASSEDLAGSYEQYF; cdr3_nt: TGTGCCAGCAGTGAAGATCTAGCGGGATCCTACGAGCAGTACTTC
d_call: TRBD2; v_call: TRBV25-1; clone_size: .; j_call: TRBJ2-7; cdr3_aa: CASRSGTGGLYEQYF; cdr3_nt: TGTGCCAGCAGGTCCGGGACGGGAGGGCTCTACGAGCAGTACTTC
d_call: TRBD2; v_call: TRBV20-1; clone_size: .; j_call: TRBJ2-1; cdr3_aa: CSATTGGEQFF; cdr3_nt: TGCAGTGCAACAACGGGAGGGGAGCAGTTCTTC
d_call: TRBD2; v_call: TRBV7-9; clone_size: .; j_call: TRBJ2-5; cdr3_aa: CASSPGTSGGRGTQYF; cdr3_nt: TGTGCCAGCAGCCCCGGGACTAGCGGGGGACGGGGGACCCAGTACTTC
d_call: .; v_call: TRBV5-4; clone_size: .; j_call: TRBJ1-2; cdr3_aa: CASSLIANYGYTF; cdr3_nt: TGTGCCAGCAGCCTAATAGCTAACTATGGCTACACCTTC
d_call: .; v_call: TRBV28; clone_size: .; j_call: TRBJ1-6; cdr3_aa: CASSPSDRNSPLHF; cdr3_nt: TGTGCCAGCAGTCCCTCGGACAGAAATTCACCCCTCCACTTT
d_call: .; v_call: TRBV7-3; clone_size: .; j_call: TRBJ2-3; cdr3_aa: CASSQSGGPSTDTQYF; cdr3_nt: TGTGCCAGCAGCCAAAGCGGCGGCCCTAGCACAGATACGCAGTATTTT
d_call: .; v_call: TRBV7-9; clone_size: .; j_call: TRBJ2-7; cdr3_aa: CASSFDTSYEQYF; cdr3_nt: TGTGCCAGCAGCTTCGATACTTCCTACGAGCAGTACTTC
d_call: .; v_call: TRBV7-9; clone_size: .; j_call: TRBJ1-5; cdr3_aa: CASSSGVGNQPQHF; cdr3_nt: TGTGCCAGCAGCTCCGGAGTGGGCAATCAGCCCCAGCATTTT
d_call: .; v_call: TRBV9; clone_size: .; j_call: TRBJ1-3; cdr3_aa: CASSVGVPSSGNTIYF; cdr3_nt: TGTGCCAGCAGCGTCGGGGTTCCCAGCTCTGGAAACACCATATATTTT
d_call: TRBD1; v_call: TRBV30; clone_size: .; j_call: TRBJ1-1; cdr3_aa: CAWEVTGGGESTEAFF; cdr3_nt: TGTGCCTGGGAAGTGACAGGGGGCGGTGAGAGCACTGAAGCTTTCTTT
d_call: TRBD2; v_call: TRBV6-1; clone_size: .; j_call: TRBJ2-1; cdr3_aa: CASSEVLAGNNEQFF; cdr3_nt: TGTGCCAGCAGTGAAGTCCTAGCGGGTAACAATGAGCAGTTCTTC
d_call: .; v_call: TRBV7-6; clone_size: .; j_call: TRBJ2-3; cdr3_aa: CASSLARGTDTQYF; cdr3_nt: TGTGCCAGCAGCTTAGCTCGCGGCACAGATACGCAGTATTTT
d_call: TRBD2; v_call: TRBV6-6; clone_size: once; j_call: TRBJ2-5; cdr3_aa: CASRETSGETQYF; cdr3_nt: TGCGCCAGCAGAGAGACTAGCGGAGAGACCCAGTACTTC
d_call: .; v_call: TRBV6-1; clone_size: once; j_call: TRBJ2-7; cdr3_aa: CASSGGQGPYEQYF; cdr3_nt: TGTGCCAGCAGTGGCGGACAAGGACCCTACGAGCAGTACTTC
d_call: .; v_call: TRBV10-2; clone_size: .; j_call: TRBJ1-2; cdr3_aa: CASSESYGHGYTF; cdr3_nt: TGCGCCAGCAGTGAGTCATATGGGCATGGCTACACCTTC
d_call: TRBD2; v_call: TRBV2; clone_size: once; j_call: TRBJ2-2; cdr3_aa: CASSARYSGSGWDTGELFF; cdr3_nt: TGTGCCAGCAGCGCTCGGTATAGCGGGAGTGGTTGGGACACCGGGGAGCTGTTTTTT
d_call: .; v_call: TRBV7-9; clone_size: once; j_call: TRBJ1-2; cdr3_aa: CASSLGVSGSYGYTF; cdr3_nt: TGTGCCAGCAGCTTAGGTGTTTCGGGGTCCTATGGCTACACCTTC
d_call: .; v_call: TRBV4-2; clone_size: .; j_call: TRBJ1-2; cdr3_aa: CASSQEEGQGGSYGYTF; cdr3_nt: TGTGCCAGCAGCCAAGAAGAGGGGCAGGGAGGTTCCTATGGCTACACCTTC
d_call: .; v_call: TRBV10-1; clone_size: .; j_call: TRBJ2-1; cdr3_aa: CASSPHSEPSNEQFF; cdr3_nt: TGCGCCAGCAGTCCCCACTCGGAGCCGTCGAATGAGCAGTTCTTC
d_call: TRBD1; v_call: TRBV20-1; clone_size: .; j_call: TRBJ1-1; cdr3_aa: CRADRGNEAFF; cdr3_nt: TGCAGGGCCGACAGGGGTAATGAAGCTTTCTTT
d_call: .; v_call: TRBV29-1; clone_size: once; j_call: TRBJ2-7; cdr3_aa: CSVEGSKDSKDYEQYF; cdr3_nt: TGCAGCGTTGAAGGGTCGAAGGACAGTAAAGACTACGAGCAGTACTTC
d_call: .; v_call: TRBV5-1; clone_size: .; j_call: TRBJ2-3; cdr3_aa: CASSLARLGKDTQYF; cdr3_nt: TGCGCCAGCAGCTTGGCGCGACTAGGCAAAGATACGCAGTATTTT
d_call: .; v_call: TRBV6-5; clone_size: .; j_call: TRBJ2-5; cdr3_aa: CASSPLTRYQETQYF; cdr3_nt: TGTGCCAGCAGTCCCTTGACTAGGTACCAAGAGACCCAGTACTTC
d_call: .; v_call: TRBV2; clone_size: .; j_call: TRBJ1-2; cdr3_aa: CASSATPYGYTF; cdr3_nt: TGTGCCAGCAGCGCGACACCGTATGGCTACACCTTC
d_call: TRBD2; v_call: TRBV19; clone_size: .; j_call: TRBJ2-1; cdr3_aa: CASSAGGFPSYNEQFF; cdr3_nt: TGTGCCAGTAGTGCGGGGGGATTCCCTTCCTACAATGAGCAGTTCTTC
d_call: TRBD1; v_call: TRBV5-1; clone_size: .; j_call: TRBJ1-3; cdr3_aa: CASSLAGTGFGNTIYF; cdr3_nt: TGCGCCAGCAGCTTGGCCGGGACAGGTTTTGGAAACACCATATATTTT
d_call: TRBD1; v_call: TRBV6-1; clone_size: .; j_call: TRBJ2-3; cdr3_aa: CASSESGQITDTQYF; cdr3_nt: TGTGCCAGCAGCGAATCGGGACAGATCACAGATACGCAGTATTTT
d_call: .; v_call: TRBV5-1; clone_size: .; j_call: TRBJ2-5; cdr3_aa: CASSLVWGRPPQETQYF; cdr3_nt: TGCGCCAGCAGCTTGGTTTGGGGCAGACCCCCCCAAGAGACCCAGTACTTC
d_call: .; v_call: TRBV10-3; clone_size: .; j_call: TRBJ2-7; cdr3_aa: CAISALQGSLYEQYF; cdr3_nt: TGTGCCATCAGTGCGTTACAGGGCTCTTTATACGAGCAGTACTTC
d_call: .; v_call: TRBV4-2; clone_size: once; j_call: TRBJ2-3; cdr3_aa: CASSQDLGQGRTDTQYF; cdr3_nt: TGTGCCAGCAGCCAAGATCTAGGTCAGGGGCGGACAGATACGCAGTATTTT
d_call: .; v_call: TRBV7-2; clone_size: .; j_call: TRBJ1-1; cdr3_aa: CASSHTLNTEAFF; cdr3_nt: TGTGCCAGCAGCCATACACTGAACACTGAAGCTTTCTTT
d_call: TRBD2; v_call: TRBV29-1; clone_size: .; j_call: TRBJ2-1; cdr3_aa: CSSSGLAQANEQFF; cdr3_nt: TGCAGCTCTTCGGGACTAGCCCAAGCCAATGAGCAGTTCTTC
d_call: .; v_call: TRBV25-1; clone_size: .; j_call: TRBJ2-5; cdr3_aa: CASSLTGTQETQYF; cdr3_nt: TGTGCCAGCAGTTTAACAGGGACCCAAGAGACCCAGTACTTC
d_call: .; v_call: TRBV5-1; clone_size: .; j_call: TRBJ2-1; cdr3_aa: CASSLLGGSYNEQFF; cdr3_nt: TGCGCCAGCAGCTTGTTAGGAGGGTCCTACAATGAGCAGTTCTTC
d_call: TRBD2; v_call: TRBV30; clone_size: once; j_call: TRBJ2-2; cdr3_aa: CAWSSLAVNTGELFF; cdr3_nt: TGTGCCTGGAGTTCTCTAGCGGTAAACACCGGGGAGCTGTTTTTT
d_call: .; v_call: TRBV10-3; clone_size: .; j_call: TRBJ1-3; cdr3_aa: CAISDSGWGNTIYF; cdr3_nt: TGTGCCATCAGTGACTCAGGGTGGGGAAACACCATATATTTT
d_call: .; v_call: TRBV27; clone_size: .; j_call: TRBJ1-5; cdr3_aa: CASSRTGTLNSNQPQHF; cdr3_nt: TGTGCCAGCAGTAGAACCGGGACACTGAATAGCAATCAGCCCCAGCATTTT
d_call: .; v_call: TRBV4-1; clone_size: .; j_call: TRBJ2-4; cdr3_aa: CASSQEMAGSKNIQYF; cdr3_nt: TGCGCCAGCAGCCAAGAAATGGCAGGAAGTAAAAACATTCAGTACTTC
d_call: TRBD2; v_call: TRBV5-4; clone_size: .; j_call: TRBJ2-7; cdr3_aa: CASSLRLAGAGEQYF; cdr3_nt: TGTGCCAGCAGCTTGAGACTAGCGGGAGCAGGCGAGCAGTACTTC
d_call: .; v_call: TRBV29-1; clone_size: .; j_call: TRBJ1-1; cdr3_aa: CSVEDVGGTEAFF; cdr3_nt: TGCAGCGTTGAAGACGTAGGCGGCACTGAAGCTTTCTTT
d_call: TRBD1; v_call: TRBV30; clone_size: once; j_call: TRBJ1-2; cdr3_aa: CAWDRGSVDYGYTF; cdr3_nt: TGTGCCTGGGACAGGGGTAGTGTTGATTATGGCTACACCTTC
d_call: TRBD2; v_call: TRBV4-2; clone_size: .; j_call: TRBJ2-3; cdr3_aa: CASSQGWPAGRTDTQYF; cdr3_nt: TGTGCCAGCAGCCAAGGGTGGCCAGCGGGACGAACAGATACGCAGTATTTT
d_call: TRBD1; v_call: TRBV18; clone_size: .; j_call: TRBJ1-1; cdr3_aa: CASSTTGRNTEAFF; cdr3_nt: TGTGCCAGCTCTACGACAGGGAGGAACACTGAAGCTTTCTTT
d_call: TRBD1; v_call: TRBV28; clone_size: .; j_call: TRBJ2-7; cdr3_aa: CASRGTVGWNEQYF; cdr3_nt: TGTGCCAGCAGGGGGACAGTGGGATGGAACGAGCAGTACTTC
d_call: .; v_call: TRBV5-6; clone_size: .; j_call: TRBJ1-4; cdr3_aa: CASSPPGAGNEKLFF; cdr3_nt: TGTGCCAGCAGCCCCCCTGGGGCAGGTAATGAAAAACTGTTTTTT
d_call: .; v_call: TRBV11-1; clone_size: .; j_call: TRBJ2-5; cdr3_aa: CASSPGTPLQETQYF; cdr3_nt: TGTGCCAGCAGCCCCGGGACTCCACTACAAGAGACCCAGTACTTC
d_call: TRBD2; v_call: TRBV4-1; clone_size: few; j_call: TRBJ2-1; cdr3_aa: CASSQEPSGGGYEQFF; cdr3_nt: TGCGCCAGCAGCCAAGAACCTAGCGGAGGTGGATATGAGCAGTTCTTC